A selection of T cell receptor beta chains follows, all from one sample in a study of blood T cell repertoires in COVID-19. Repertoires were generated with immunoSEQ multiplex PCR, while TCRdb's copy carries only in-frame clones and drops some. The profile shows roughly 330,000 clones, around 83% of them singletons. Input material: peripheral blood. These receptors originate from a woman aged 45-65 years with acute or convalescent COVID-19. CDR3s include the opening cysteine and the closing phenylalanine or tryptophan. Part of the rows lack a size; the others show once, few, many or a class for expanded clones.

cdr3_aa clone_size j_call v_call
CASSGKNLAGGGYEQYF NA TRBJ2-7 TRBV6-1
CATSDSRRDNEQFF NA TRBJ2-1 TRBV24-1
CASSPGTPATNEKLFF NA TRBJ1-4 TRBV12-1
CASSQVPAGTDTQYF NA TRBJ2-3 TRBV3-1/TRBV3-2
CASTTLTGTEAFF NA TRBJ1-1 TRBV9
CASSPGDGYTF NA TRBJ1-2 TRBV12-3/TRBV12-4
CASSLDTIAGGPHEQYF NA TRBJ2-7 TRBV4-2
CASSQEGAGGRWNEQFF NA TRBJ2-1 TRBV4-1
CASSRDRDGTQYF NA TRBJ2-5 TRBV5-4
CASSFTGATEAFF NA TRBJ1-1 TRBV7-9
CASSGVEGDWGQPQHF NA TRBJ1-5 TRBV2
CASSGRVGQPQHF NA TRBJ1-5 TRBV2
CAIKRGSSYNEQFF NA TRBJ2-1 TRBV6-8
CTSSHRGTGRLNTEAFF NA TRBJ1-1 TRBV1
CASGSSTDTQYF NA TRBJ2-3 TRBV6-5
CASRGGTSGSYEQYF few TRBJ2-7 TRBV2
CASSLLQGGYEQYF NA TRBJ2-7 TRBV5-1
CASSFWTGGDEQFF NA TRBJ2-1 TRBV7-9
CASRQGMNTEAFF few TRBJ1-1 TRBV7-2
CASSLLMPGLGRHEQFF NA TRBJ2-1 TRBV4-1
CASRLQGANTGELFF NA TRBJ2-2 TRBV19
CATSHPGEGNTIYF NA TRBJ1-3 TRBV15
CASRGQPNYGYTF NA TRBJ1-2 TRBV7-9
CASSQKTDPDTDTQYF few TRBJ2-3 TRBV3-1/TRBV3-2
CASSFGDMYYEQYF NA TRBJ2-7 TRBV7-2